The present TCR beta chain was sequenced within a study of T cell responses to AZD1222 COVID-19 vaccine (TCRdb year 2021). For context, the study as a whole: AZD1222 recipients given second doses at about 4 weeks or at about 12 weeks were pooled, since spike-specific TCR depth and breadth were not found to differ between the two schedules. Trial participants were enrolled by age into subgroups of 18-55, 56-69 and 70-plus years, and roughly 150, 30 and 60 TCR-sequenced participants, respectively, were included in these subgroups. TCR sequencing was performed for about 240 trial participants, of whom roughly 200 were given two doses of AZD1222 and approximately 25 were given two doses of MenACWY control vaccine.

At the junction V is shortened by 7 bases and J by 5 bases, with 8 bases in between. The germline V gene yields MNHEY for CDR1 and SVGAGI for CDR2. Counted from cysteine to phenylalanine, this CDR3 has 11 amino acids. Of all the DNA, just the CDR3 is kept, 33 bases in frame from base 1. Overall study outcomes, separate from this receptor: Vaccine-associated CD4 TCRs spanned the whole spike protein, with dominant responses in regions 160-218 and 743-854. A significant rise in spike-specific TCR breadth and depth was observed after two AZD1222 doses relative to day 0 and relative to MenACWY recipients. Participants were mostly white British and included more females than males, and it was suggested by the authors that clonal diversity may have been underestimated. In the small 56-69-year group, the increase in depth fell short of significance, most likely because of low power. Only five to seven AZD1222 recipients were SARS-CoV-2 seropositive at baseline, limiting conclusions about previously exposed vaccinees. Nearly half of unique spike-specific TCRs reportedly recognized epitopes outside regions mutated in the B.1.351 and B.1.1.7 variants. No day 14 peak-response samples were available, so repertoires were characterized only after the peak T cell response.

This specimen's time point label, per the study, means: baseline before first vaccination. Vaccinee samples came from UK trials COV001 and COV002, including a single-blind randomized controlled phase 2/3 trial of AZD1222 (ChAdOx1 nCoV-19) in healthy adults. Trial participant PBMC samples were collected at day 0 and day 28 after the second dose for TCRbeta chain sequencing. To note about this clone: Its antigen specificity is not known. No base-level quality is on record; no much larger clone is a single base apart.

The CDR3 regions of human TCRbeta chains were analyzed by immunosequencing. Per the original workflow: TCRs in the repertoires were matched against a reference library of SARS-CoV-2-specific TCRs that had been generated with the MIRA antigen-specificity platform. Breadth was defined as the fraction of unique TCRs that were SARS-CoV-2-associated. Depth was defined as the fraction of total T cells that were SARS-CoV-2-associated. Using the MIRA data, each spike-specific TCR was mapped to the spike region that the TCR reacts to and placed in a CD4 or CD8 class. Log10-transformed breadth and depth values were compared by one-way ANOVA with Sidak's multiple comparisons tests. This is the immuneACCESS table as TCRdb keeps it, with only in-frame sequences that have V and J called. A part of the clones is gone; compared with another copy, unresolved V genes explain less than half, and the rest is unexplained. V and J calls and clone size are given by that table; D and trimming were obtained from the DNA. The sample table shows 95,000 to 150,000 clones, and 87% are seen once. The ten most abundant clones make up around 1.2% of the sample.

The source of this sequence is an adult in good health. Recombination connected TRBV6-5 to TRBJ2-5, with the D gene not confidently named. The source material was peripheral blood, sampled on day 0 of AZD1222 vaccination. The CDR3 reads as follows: CASTNEETQYF. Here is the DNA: TGTGCCAGCACCAATGAGGAGACCCAGTACTTC.